This T cell receptor beta chain was captured in a study of monozygotic twins with inflammatory bowel disease (dated by TCRdb to about 2019). Background for the entire study: The complete study included approximately 28 monozygotic twin pairs: 19 IBD-discordant Danish pairs and nine German pairs, of which four were IBD-concordant and five were IBD-discordant. The search for disease-associated traits relied mainly on comparing IBD patients with their genetically identical healthy co-twins within discordant pairs. Each individual had, on average, about 151 000 unique TCRalpha sequences and 181 000 unique TCRbeta sequences available for analysis.

From each donor, an approximately 2.3 ml peripheral blood sample was collected into PAXgene tubes and kept at -80 degrees C. Without T cell sorting, total RNA was isolated from whole blood using the PAXgene blood miRNA kit on an automated QIAcube. Deep TCRalpha and TCRbeta repertoire profiling with unique molecular barcoding was performed on peripheral blood of monozygotic twin pairs concordant or discordant for inflammatory bowel disease. Smoking habits were recorded for all twin pairs, and individuals were classified as current, former or never smokers. With regard to this clonotype: The antigen this receptor binds is unknown.

The study at large found these results: Repertoire similarity did not differ between concordant and discordant twins, which could be due to limited statistical power. Background noise and inter-individual variability may have been introduced into the repertoires by the differing immunosuppressive treatments among patients. IBD patients shared fewer clonotypes with other individuals than healthy twins did, most markedly in patients showing signs of disease activity. IBD patients had lower TCRbeta repertoire diversity, measured by the inverse Simpson index, than their healthy co-twins. Different T cell subtypes could not be distinguished in the analysis. No single strong signal or clonotype linked to IBD turned up in the results, so the idea that one exists was not supported.

The CDR3 holds 13 amino acids from the cysteine to the phenylalanine. No coding sequence is recorded. Sequences SGHAT (CDR1) and FQNNGV (CDR2) are obtained from the germline V gene. Libraries were prepared through 5' RACE. Preparation of each TCR library used about 3,200 ng of total RNA. cDNA was synthesized with SMARTScribe reverse transcriptase in eight separate reactions per sample. Unique molecular identifiers containing a 6-nucleotide sample barcode were introduced through template switching during cDNA synthesis. TCRalpha and TCRbeta cDNA was amplified in two nested PCRs of about 17 and 10 cycles, and bead purification was carried out after each PCR. Before amplification, the cDNA was both treated with uracil DNA-glycosylase and purified with the QIAquick PCR purification kit. The second PCR added Illumina TruSeq-compatible adapters along with sample-specific barcodes. TapeStation and Qubit were used to check library quality and concentration, and 5 to 5.5 ng of each library was pooled. Pooled libraries were sequenced on an Illumina HiSeq2500 single-index Rapid Run with 2 x 100 bp reads and custom sequencing primers. From the authors' description of their analysis: MiGEC version 1.2.6 was used for UMI-based consensus assembly, which corrected PCR and sequencing errors. MiXCR version 2.1.1 was used to carry out V(D)J alignment, clonotype assembly and CDR3 extraction. Normalisation of gene usage, clonotype sharing and MAIT/NKT TCR abundance was achieved by analysing the top 1000, 10 000 and 20 000 clonotypes per sample. After downsampling to 27 000 UMIs, diversity was calculated as the inverse Simpson index using the vegan R package. Paired Mann-Whitney U tests were applied to discordant twin pairs, and Benjamini-Hochberg correction was used for multiple testing. With the reads reprocessed by TCRdb, a single entry stands for each CDR3 protein sequence and no DNA is reported. These V and J calls are TCRdb output, not the study's own analysis. The sample's table lists a count of about 380,000 distinct CDR3 sequences. The ten most abundant clones make up 2.5% to 3% of the sample.

Recombination connected TRBV11-2 to TRBJ2-3; lacking DNA, the TRBD2 call made by TCRdb goes unchecked. The source material was blood. This sequence originates from a human donor with ulcerative colitis or Crohn's disease, or a healthy co-twin of an affected twin (not recorded which). The CDR3 protein sequence reads: CASWEERTDTQYF.